The sequence of this TCR beta chain was determined in a study of identical twins. The study, taken as a whole, reports: Models predicted too little out-of-frame TCR alpha sharing in monozygotic twins. Possibly, invariant MAIT and iNKT cells partly confounded zero-insertion analyses.

Each CDR3 protein is one row after TCRdb ran MiXCR on the 5' RACE reads. This table has roughly 250,000 distinct CDR3 sequences, about an eighth appearing once. V lost 2 bases, J lost 2 bases, and 4 bases lay in between. This CDR3 region has 11 residues. The germline V gene has CDR1 SQVTM and CDR2 ANQGSEA. Only healthy Caucasians were enrolled as donors. This clonotype was recorded a few times. Its specificity is unknown. The sequencing input was memory (CD45RO+) T cells sorted from blood. V gene TRBV29-1 combines with J gene TRBJ2-7, with D unclear. The TCR was taken from a woman between 18 and 29 years old in good health. CDR3 DNA sequence: TGCAGCGTTGAAAAGCCCTACGAGCAGTACTTC. As protein: CSVEKPYEQYF.